What follows are 26 T cell receptor beta chains derived from one specimen sequenced in a study of cytomegalovirus exposure and HLA in healthy donors. Researchers ran the PCR with 60 Vbeta and 13 Jbeta primers. The protocol was immunoSEQ multiplex PCR, while the TCRdb copy is restricted to in-frame clones and leaves out a portion. Of fewer than 250,000 clones in the sample, roughly 80% are singletons; the top ten hold roughly 2.8%. Sequenced sample: PBMCs. All receptors come from a woman in her 30s in good health and CMV-seropositive.

The chain links TRBV13 to TRBJ2-5; TRBD2 aligns across 9 bases. Losses at the gene ends were 4 bases for V and 3 bases for J; bases not matched to a gene: 15. Germline CDR1 and CDR2: PRHDT and FYEKMQ (reference sequence). The length of the CDR3 is 18 residues. The CDR3 region is CASSYKAGGPDRKETQYF. CDR3 nucleotides: TGTGCCAGCAGCTACAAGGCGGGGGGGCCGGACAGAAAAGAGACCCAGTACTTC.

The count of this clone is one. This sequence joins TRBV18 and TRBJ2-7; D is perhaps TRBD1 (6 bases). V was trimmed by 3 bases and J by 0 bases, leaving 12 bases between them. The CDR3 is 15 amino acids. Per germline, CDR1 KGHSH and CDR2 LQKENI. The CDR3 spells CASSPSAGASYEQYF. The CDR3 region has the DNA TGTGCCAGCTCACCTTCGGCAGGGGCCTCCTACGAGCAGTACTTC.

The genes are TRBV4-2 and TRBJ2-7, with 9 bases lining up with TRBD2. CDR3 length: 14 amino acids. With 4 bases clipped from V and 7 bases from J, the junction kept 8 bases outside the gene matches. The germline CDR1 and CDR2 sequences are LGHNA and YNFKEQ. This CDR3 reads CASSLERGASEQYF. In DNA, the CDR3 is TGTGCCAGCAGCCTCGAGCGGGGGGCGAGTGAGCAGTACTTC.

The CDR3 is CASTPSGTSGKTQYF. CDR3 nucleotides: TGTGCCAGCACACCCTCCGGGACTAGCGGGAAGACCCAGTACTTC. The V gene is TRBV6-1, the J gene TRBJ2-5; 13 bases agree with TRBD2. V was pared by 7 bases and J by 6 bases, with 8 bases of the junction left unmatched. CDR3 size: 15 residues. Germline lookup yields CDR1 MNHNS and CDR2 SASEGT.

V and J are TRBV27 and TRBJ2-3, with 10 bases that match TRBD1. Germline V gene data show CDR1 as MNHEY and CDR2 as SMNVEV (reference sequence). CDR3 length: 15 amino acids. The ends lost 7 bases at V and 4 bases at J; junction bases unmatched: 8. As DNA, the CDR3 is TGTGCCAGCACGACAGGGGGCATGATAGCAGATACGCAGTATTTT. It is translated as CASTTGGMIADTQYF.

The chain links TRBV19 to TRBJ1-5, with TRBD1 matching 7 bases. Germline trimming cut 3 bases from V and 7 bases from J; bases unmatched to any gene: 12. The CDR3 contains 16 residues. Germline CDR1 and CDR2: LNHDA and SQIVND (reference sequence). The CDR3 DNA reads TGTGCCAGTAGTATCTTCGCTGACAGGGATGGCCAGCCCCAGCATTTT. Translation: CASSIFADRDGQPQHF. Full variable domain (remainder filled in from reference TRBV19 and TRBJ1-5): DGGITQSPKYLFRKEGQNVTLSCEQNLNHDAMYWYRQDPGQGLRLIYYSQIVNDFQKGDIAEGYSVSREKKESFPLTVTSAQKNPTAFYLCASSIFADRDGQPQHFGDGTRLSIL.

This clone was counted once. J is TRBJ2-3 and V is TRBV27; D remains ambiguous. The CDR3 has 14 amino acids. Trimming stripped 5 bases from V and 2 bases from J, with 11 bases between. Germline loops: CDR1 MNHEY, CDR2 SMNVEV (reference sequence). The CDR3 DNA sequence: TGTGCCAGCAGTCTCGGCAGGTTCACAGATACGCAGTATTTT. It codes for CASSLGRFTDTQYF.

This CDR3 reads CATHNQGNEQYF. CDR3 sequence (DNA): TGTGCCACTCATAACCAGGGTAACGAGCAGTACTTC. This sequence joins TRBV28 and TRBJ2-7, with TRBD1 as a possible D gene (5 bases). Trimming took off 10 bases at V and 5 bases at J, with 15 bases between the two ends. The CDR3 contains 12 residues. Looked up from germline, CDR1 is MDHEN and CDR2 is SYDVKM.

As regards this clone: The germline gene is not matched at one end of the junction; a read error may be the cause. J is TRBJ2-7 and V is TRBV6-1; 8 bases fit TRBD2. CDR1 MNHNS and CDR2 SASEGT come from the germline V gene. The CDR3 runs 15 residues. CDR3 sequence: CASSEQAGASYGQYF. The CDR3 DNA is TGTGCCAGCAGTGAACAAGCGGGGGCCTCCTACGGGCAGTACTTC.

The chain combines TRBV6-5 with TRBJ2-7, with D perhaps TRBD1 (6 bases). Germline CDR1 MNHEY, CDR2 SVGAGI. This CDR3 region has 13 residues. V was shortened by 7 bases and J by 2 bases, with 12 bases between the two germline ends. Here the CDR3 DNA reads TGTGCCAGCACTTCAGGGGCCACCTACGAGCAGTACTTC. The encoded protein is CASTSGATYEQYF.

V is TRBV6-5 and J is TRBJ2-5, with D possibly TRBD1 on 6 matching bases. Per the germline V gene, CDR1 is MNHEY and CDR2 is SVGAGI. Trimming took off 7 bases at V and 0 bases at J, with 9 bases between the two ends. CDR3 length: 13 amino acids. The CDR3, as DNA: TGTGCCAGCAAGCAGGGGAACCAAGAGACCCAGTACTTC. It specifies CASKQGNQETQYF.

The chain carries TRBV25-1 and TRBJ2-1, with D perhaps matching TRBD2 (5 bases). In germline, CDR1 is MGHDK, CDR2 SYGVNS. The CDR3 runs 15 residues. The V gene lost 3 bases and the J gene lost 0 bases, with 9 bases spanning the gap. CDR3 DNA sequence: TGTGCCAGCAGTGATTGGAGGAGCTCCTACAATGAGCAGTTCTTC. This sequence encodes CASSDWRSSYNEQFF.

The gene calls are TRBV27 and TRBJ2-1; 12 nucleotides agree with TRBD2. V was pared by 10 bases and J by 7 bases, with 11 bases of the junction left unmatched. The CDR3 has 15 residues. CDR1 is MNHEY and CDR2 is SMNVEV in the germline V gene (reference sequence). In DNA form, the CDR3 reads TGTGCCACCGGATCACGGACTAGCGGGAAAAATGAGCAGTTCTTC. This sequence encodes CATGSRTSGKNEQFF.

The genes are TRBV30 and TRBJ1-2; no clear D. Trimming stripped 1 base from V and 0 bases from J, with 9 bases between. The CDR3 is 14 amino acids. Germline CDR1 reads GTSNPN; CDR2 reads SVGIG (reference sequence). The CDR3 is CAWSDLTSNYGYTF. The DNA of the CDR3 is TGTGCCTGGAGTGACCTGACATCTAACTATGGCTACACCTTC.

CDR3 nucleotide sequence: TGTGCCAGCTCAGGGACCGGGACACTAAACAATGAGCAGTTCTTC. Its protein is CASSGTGTLNNEQFF. The J gene is TRBJ2-1, the V gene TRBV18, with D tentatively TRBD1 (6 bases). Germline loops: CDR1 KGHSH, CDR2 LQKENI. There are 15 residues in the CDR3. V was clipped by 5 bases and J by 5 bases, with 16 bases between them.

A word on this clone: The junction departs from germline at one end; a sequencing error may be responsible. The rearrangement links TRBV7-7 to TRBJ2-1; 13 bases align to TRBD2. The CDR3 is made up of 16 amino acids. The germline V gene has CDR1 SSHAT and CDR2 FNYEAQ (reference sequence). The CDR3 loop is CASSSSGTSGARKQFF. The DNA for the CDR3 is TGTGCTAGCAGCTCCTCCGGGACTAGCGGGGCCCGTAAGCAGTTCTTC. The full variable domain, with the rest looked up from reference TRBV7-7 and TRBJ2-1, is GAGVSQSPRYKVTKRGQDVTLRCDPISSHATLYWYQQALGQGPEFLTYFNYEAQPDKSGLPSDRFSAERPEGSISTLTIQRTEQRDSAMYRCASSSSGTSGARKQFFGPGTRLTVL.

With respect to this clone: Germline is not matched at one junction end, which may reflect a read error. V gene TRBV7-9 combines with J gene TRBJ1-5, with D unclear. CDR1 and CDR2 from the germline V gene are SEHNR and FQNEAQ (reference sequence). This CDR3 is 13 amino acids long. The CDR3 loop reads CSSSQRSVQPQHF. The DNA for the CDR3 is TGTTCCAGCAGCCAGAGGTCAGTTCAGCCCCAGCATTTT.

Points on this clone: This same CDR3 is encoded by further DNA sequences in the sample. This chain joins TRBV10-3 and TRBJ1-2; 8 nucleotides align to TRBD1. CDR3 length: 13 residues. Losses at the gene ends were 4 bases for V and 2 bases for J; bases not matched to a gene: 0. Germline lookup yields CDR1 ENHRY and CDR2 SYGVKD. The CDR3 nucleotides read TGTGCCATCAGTGCAGGGGGCAACTATGGCTACACCTTC. This sequence encodes CAISAGGNYGYTF.

CDR3 region: CASSELGAYEQYF. The CDR3 bases are TGCGCCAGCAGTGAGCTGGGGGCCTACGAGCAGTACTTC. The V call is TRBV10-1, the J call TRBJ2-5; D might be TRBD1 or TRBD2, each matching 5 bases. The J call is uncertain, as TRBJ2-7 better fits the DNA end. This CDR3 spans 13 amino acids. Germline loops: CDR1 WNHNN, CDR2 SYGVQD (reference sequence).

The J gene is TRBJ2-2, the V gene TRBV27; 10 nucleotides align to TRBD2. There are 17 residues in the CDR3. Per the germline V gene, CDR1 is MNHEY and CDR2 is SMNVEV (reference sequence). J lost 7 bases, V lost 1 base, and 9 bases had no gene match. The CDR3 bases are TGTGCCAGCAGTTTATTCAGCCTAGCGGGAGCTAACGGGGAGCTGTTTTTT. It specifies CASSLFSLAGANGELFF.

This CDR3 is CASSQVAAFETQYF. The CDR3 DNA reads TGCGCCAGCAGCCAAGTCGCAGCGTTTGAGACCCAGTACTTC. J is TRBJ2-5 and V is TRBV4-1; D ambiguous. Germline CDR1 reads MGHRA; CDR2 reads YSYEKL. CDR3 size: 14 residues. The V end was cut by 1 base, the J end by 5 bases, with 11 bases between.

The chain has TRBV5-4 and TRBJ2-7; 8 positions agree with TRBD2. Germline V gene sequence: CDR1 SGHNT, CDR2 YYREEE (reference sequence). Trimming cost V 3 bases and J 5 bases; bases outside gene matches: 7. This CDR3 has 14 residues. The CDR3 is CASSYGGGLDEQYF. CDR3 nucleotides: TGTGCCAGCAGCTACGGGGGGGGGTTAGACGAGCAGTACTTC.

The chain uses TRBV18 and TRBJ1-3; unclear D gene. This CDR3 spans 15 amino acids. The V gene lost 3 bases and the J gene lost 5 bases, with 14 bases spanning the gap. Germline lookup yields CDR1 KGHSH and CDR2 LQKENI. Here the CDR3 DNA reads TGTGCCAGCTCACCGACCAGTGGAGCGAGAAACACCATATATTTT. Translation gives CASSPTSGARNTIYF.

V gene TRBV7-9 combines with J gene TRBJ2-5, with TRBD1 identical over 8 bases. This CDR3 region has 14 residues. Germline CDR1 reads SEHNR; CDR2 reads FQNEAQ (reference sequence). V shed 5 bases, J shed 5 bases, and the junction held 7 bases outside the gene matches. The CDR3 DNA follows: TGTGCCAGCAGCCCCGGACAGGGCCGGGAGACCCAGTACTTC. Translated: CASSPGQGRETQYF.

The chain has TRBV29-1 and TRBJ2-7; 10 bases fit TRBD2. The trim removed 7 bases at V and 2 bases at J, leaving 5 bases unmatched. Germline V gene data show CDR1 as SQVTM and CDR2 as ANQGSEA. CDR3 length: 13 residues. CDR3 residues: CSGIAGGTYEQYF. The CDR3 nucleotides are TGCAGCGGTATAGCGGGGGGAACCTACGAGCAGTACTTC.

This clone was detected once. This chain links TRBV5-1 with TRBJ2-7; 9 bases match TRBD1. CDR3 length: 14 residues. V gave up 0 bases and J gave up 5 bases; unmatched junction bases: 3. Germline assignment: CDR1 SGHRS and CDR2 YFSETQ. Here the CDR3 DNA reads TGCGCCAGCAGCTTGGGGGACAGGGCAGACGAGCAGTACTTC. Protein: CASSLGDRADEQYF.